The T cell receptor beta chain described here comes from a study of blood T cell repertoires in COVID-19. Study-level information: Samples representing acute and convalescent COVID-19 were sourced from the United States, Italy and Spain. T cells, B-cell-depleted T cells, or PBMCs provided the cDNA or gDNA that served as material.

Per the original methods: Quantification of nucleated cells was approximated via reference gene primer amplification. Only in-frame clones appear in the TCRdb table, and some are missing; sequencing was by immunoSEQ multiplex PCR. That table supplies the V and J calls and clone size; D and trimming were determined from the DNA. The sample has roughly 150,000 clones, roughly nine tenths seen once; the top ten hold more than 2%. The germline CDR1 and CDR2 sequences are MNHEY and SVGEGT. The CDR3 contains 15 residues. With 5 bases clipped from V and 2 bases from J, the junction kept 6 bases outside the gene matches.

The receptor comes from a woman aged 70-85 years with acute or convalescent COVID-19. J is TRBJ2-7 and V is TRBV6-2 or TRBV6-3, with TRBD1 identical over 10 bases. Material for sequencing was peripheral blood. The CDR3 loop is CASSPTGGIAYEQYF. For the CDR3, the DNA is TGTGCCAGCAGTCCGACAGGGGGCATCGCCTACGAGCAGTACTTC.